This entry describes one T cell receptor beta chain. The antigen remains unidentified. This entry comes from a study of beta chain features in type 1 diabetes. Study findings and constraints: The naive, central memory and Treg TCRB repertoires of patients appeared to be more similar to one another than those of healthy donors.

Averaging approximately 120 mL, one heparinised blood draw came from each individual donor. TCRB transcripts that were expressed got sequenced, as all of the isolated RNA had been reverse transcribed. TCRdb keeps only in-frame clones here, not all; method: immunoSEQ multiplex PCR. The sample yields about 140,000 clones, around a tenth seen once. This CDR3 region has 13 residues. CDR1 is MNHEY and CDR2 is SMNVEV in the germline V gene (reference sequence). V was shortened by 8 bases and J by 4 bases, with 12 bases between the two germline ends. Sequences were obtained from central memory CD4+ T cells from blood. The source is a woman between 40 and 50 years old in good health. J is TRBJ1-3 and V is TRBV27; D gene uncertain. The CDR3 spells CASSPVGGNTIYF. The DNA for the CDR3 is TGTGCCAGCTCCCCGGTCGGGGGAAACACCATATATTTT.